This TCR beta chain was identified in a study of OX40 agonist ivuxolimab in advanced cancers. The investigators sampled blood at baseline, at cycle 4 day 1, and at cycle 7 day 1. The length of the CDR3 is 16 residues. In germline, CDR1 is MNHEY, CDR2 SVGAGI. The J segment lost 6 bases and the V segment lost 1 base, leaving 7 bases of the junction unmatched. Here immunoSEQ multiplex PCR was the method, and the copy in TCRdb shows in-frame clones only, minus some. Here the sample spans tens of thousands of clones, around 80% being singletons. The sample was CD4+ or CD8+ T cells sorted from blood, taken in a trial of the OX40 agonist ivuxolimab. The TCR comes from an adult with an advanced solid tumor such as melanoma, head and neck, liver or kidney cancer. The chain uses TRBV6-5 and TRBJ2-7; 12 bases are shared with TRBD1. CDR3 sequence: CASSYLGTGGGGEQYF. Written as DNA, the CDR3 is TGTGCCAGCAGTTACTTGGGGACAGGGGGCGGAGGCGAGCAGTACTTC.